This T cell receptor beta chain was documented in a study of long-term antiretroviral therapy in people with HIV. It was version v3.0 of the immunoSEQ assay that was run at survey level. Clones were sequenced by immunoSEQ multiplex PCR, and TCRdb holds only the in-frame ones, with some missing. This sample has around 40,000 clones, with about 86% found just once. About this clone: No antigen is known for it.

Findings of the study overall: Data on ART adherence, viral resistance or therapy changes were unavailable.

The CDR3 consists of 17 residues. Germline assignment: CDR1 KGHSH and CDR2 LQKENI. Trimming left V 10 bases short and J 8 bases short, with 31 bases between. The sample was unsorted PBMCs, taken just before starting antiretroviral therapy. The TCR comes from a woman between 18 and 29 years old with HIV. This chain joins TRBV18 and TRBJ2-3; possibly TRBD1 for D (5 bases). The CDR3 loop is CANSLDSIAPQGFTQYF. CDR3 sequence (DNA): TGTGCCAACTCCCTTGACAGTATCGCTCCTCAAGGGTTTACGCAGTATTTT.